This T cell receptor beta chain was identified in a study of blood T cell repertoires in COVID-19. This table comes from immunoSEQ multiplex PCR, and its TCRdb copy is limited to in-frame clones, with some not included. Here the sample spans just over 150,000 clones, just under 95% being singletons. This clone was detected only a few times. Germline V gives CDR1 SQVTM, CDR2 ANQGSEA. The CDR3 covers 14 residues. Trimming at V came to 4 bases and at J to 1 base, leaving 6 bases not matched to a gene. The specimen sequenced was peripheral blood. This TCR was sampled from a woman between 45 and 65 years old with acute or convalescent COVID-19. The chain links TRBV29-1 to TRBJ1-1, with TRBD1 matching 7 bases. In nucleotides, the CDR3 is TGCAGCGTTGGGGCTTGGACAGGGAACACTGAAGCTTTCTTT. It specifies CSVGAWTGNTEAFF.